The rows below give T cell receptor beta chains drawn from one sample of a study of cytomegalovirus exposure and HLA in healthy donors. Here immunoSEQ multiplex PCR was the method, and the copy in TCRdb shows in-frame clones only, minus some. The data hold around 140,000 clones, with 65% to 85% observed a single time. Sequenced material: PBMCs. Every receptor here comes from a male donor in good health and CMV-seronegative. Both conserved end residues are part of each CDR3. The order of the fields is J gene, V gene, D gene, clone size, CDR3 DNA, CDR3 protein. A D gene is named only where the DNA matches it firmly. A clone size is listed for some rows: how often the clone was seen (once, few, many), or a class if it is expanded.

>TRBJ1-2|TRBV5-8|-|-
TGTGCCAGCAGCAACCAATGGGGGGAGGCTAACTATGGCTACACCTTC
CASSNQWGEANYGYTF
>TRBJ2-1|TRBV29-1|TRBD2|-
TGCAGCGTTTCTTTTAGCGGGAGAGTGAATGAGCAGTTCTTC
CSVSFSGRVNEQFF
>TRBJ2-1|TRBV18|-|-
TGTGCCAGCTCCTACCCCCGCAATGAGCAGTTCTTC
CASSYPRNEQFF
>TRBJ1-4|TRBV5-4|TRBD1|-
TGTGCCAGCAGCTCTAAGGGGGGTGACAGGGCAAGTGAAAAACTGTTTTTT
CASSSKGGDRASEKLFF
>TRBJ1-4|TRBV5-4|TRBD1|-
TGTGCCAGCAGCCGAAAGGCGCAGGGGGCTAATGAAAAACTGTTTTTT
CASSRKAQGANEKLFF
>TRBJ2-7|TRBV4-2|-|once
TGTGCCAGCAGCCAAGATGAGGGAACAACCTACGAGCAGTACTTC
CASSQDEGTTYEQYF
>TRBJ2-7|TRBV5-1|TRBD2|-
TGCGCCAGCAGTAACGGACTAGCCTACGAGCAGTACTTC
CASSNGLAYEQYF
>TRBJ2-5|TRBV9|-|-
TGTGCCAGCAGCGTAGTTCAGGGAGAGACCCAGTACTTC
CASSVVQGETQYF
>TRBJ2-1|TRBV18|-|few
TGTGCCAGCTCACCAGACAGGGAGCAGTTCTTC
CASSPDREQFF
>TRBJ2-7|TRBV4-1|TRBD1|-
TGCGCCAGCAGCCAGCGGGACAGGACCTACGAGCAGTACTTC
CASSQRDRTYEQYF
>TRBJ2-7|TRBV10-3|-|-
TGTGCCATCACAGGAGGGGCCGGGTTGGGGGAGCAGTACTTC
CAITGGAGLGEQYF
>TRBJ1-1|TRBV7-8|-|-
TGTGCCAGCAGCCCCCCGGCCCCTGGAGGAGCTTTCTTT
CASSPPAPGGAFF
>TRBJ2-7|TRBV11-2|TRBD2|-
TGTGCCAGCAGCTCGACTAGCGCTTGGGTCGAGCAGTACTTC
CASSSTSAWVEQYF
>TRBJ2-5|TRBV20-1|TRBD2|-
TGCAGTGGATGGGGGGGGGAGACCCAGTACTTC
CSGWGGETQYF
>TRBJ2-5|TRBV9|-|-
TGTGCCAGCAGCTACTATCCGGGGGAGACCCAGTACTTC
CASSYYPGETQYF
>TRBJ2-5|TRBV7-2|-|-
TGTGCCAGCAGCCCAAACAGGGCTGGGGAGACCCAGTACTTC
CASSPNRAGETQYF
>TRBJ2-7|TRBV5-5|-|once
TGTGCCAGCAGCTTGGCCATGTCTGGCAGGGGTGGCTACGAGCAGTACTTC
CASSLAMSGRGGYEQYF
>TRBJ1-1|TRBV7-8|TRBD1|-
TGTGCCAGCAGCCTACAGGGGGCGTTAAGCACTGAAGCTTTCTTT
CASSLQGALSTEAFF
>TRBJ1-1|TRBV15|-|-
TGTGCCACCAGCTGGGGAGGCAACACTGAAGCTTTCTTT
CATSWGGNTEAFF
>TRBJ1-2|TRBV5-1|-|-
TGCGCCAGCAGCTTGGGACTCGCAGGGTATGGCTACACCTTC
CASSLGLAGYGYTF
>TRBJ2-5|TRBV7-2|TRBD2|-
TGTGCCAGCAGCTTAGATCCCCCCACGGGAGGCGGCCAAGAGACCCAGTACTTC
CASSLDPPTGGGQETQYF
>TRBJ1-2|TRBV30|TRBD1|few
TGTGCCTGGAGTGGGGACAGGAACTATGGCTACACCTTC
CAWSGDRNYGYTF